The clone carrying this T cell receptor (beta chain) was detected many times. This specimen comes from a study of regulatory T cells in long-lasting Graves disease. The sample's time point: newly diagnosed GD, antithyroid drugs for less than 3 months. Generation of the TCR library employed RNA extracted from PBMCs. V was pared by 3 bases and J by 4 bases, with 8 bases of the junction left unmatched. Germline-derived CDR1 and CDR2 are ENHRY and SYGVKD. This CDR3 spans 15 amino acids. Arm-PCR of CDR3 regions with iRepertoire HTBI primers generated TCR beta libraries. TCRdb processed the multiplex PCR reads anew with MiXCR; each CDR3 protein has one entry. This table holds approximately 490,000 distinct CDR3 sequences, about 17% found once. The sample also formed part of further work on T cells in Graves' hyperthyroidism and ophthalmopathy.

This rearrangement joins TRBV10-3 to TRBJ2-5; the match to TRBD1 covers 7 bases. Here the sequenced sample was peripheral blood mononuclear cells (PBMCs), taken at new diagnosis, from a patient treated with antithyroid drugs. The clonotype comes from a man between 40 and 49 years old with Graves disease. CDR3 loop: CAISDGQAQGETQYF. As DNA, the CDR3 is TGTGCCATCAGTGACGGACAGGCTCAGGGAGAGACCCAGTACTTC.